Each of the 3 T cell receptor beta chains below was sequenced from the same sample in a study of low-dose radiotherapy and immunotherapy resistance in tumors. Documented time point: before trial treatment. For amplifying TCRs, the PCR ran for 20 to 25 cycles with Phusion, which was used together with a constant-region primer and the adapter on the V primers. TCRdb passed the reads through MiXCR, listing each CDR3 protein once. Here the sample spans about 47,000 distinct CDR3 sequences, approximately 12% being singletons. The sample here was PBMCs, taken before treatment. The receptors derive from a female donor with ovarian cancer.

This clonotype was counted many times. The V call is TRBV7-9, the J call TRBJ2-7, with D unresolved. Germline V gives CDR1 SEHNR, CDR2 FQNEAQ (reference sequence). Between the trimmed V and J ends, which lost 0 bases and 2 bases, there was a span of 2 bases. This CDR3 is built from 12 residues. In DNA, the CDR3 is TGTGCCAGCAGCTTAGCTCCCTACGAGCAGTACTTC. It specifies CASSLAPYEQYF. Variable domain in full (rest from reference TRBV7-9 and TRBJ2-7): DTGVSQNPRHKITKRGQNVTFRCDPISEHNRLYWYRQTLGQGPEFLTYFQNEAQLEKSRLLSDRFSAERPKGSFSTLEIQRTEQGDSAMYLCASSLAPYEQYFGPGTRLTVT.

This clonotype was observed many times. V is TRBV4-3 and J is TRBJ1-5; a weak D match, TRBD1 (6 bases). Trimming stripped 0 bases from V and 0 bases from J, with 9 bases between. CDR1 and CDR2 (germline): LGHNA, YSLEER. The CDR3 loop spans 16 amino acids. CDR3 in amino acids: CASSQDRGFSNQPQHF. CDR3 nucleotide sequence: TGCGCCAGCAGCCAAGACAGGGGATTTAGCAATCAGCCCCAGCATTTT.

This clonotype was seen repeatedly, ten times or more. This sequence joins TRBV7-2 and TRBJ2-5; D may be TRBD1 (6 bases). Germline CDR1 SGHTA, CDR2 FQGNSA. This CDR3 has 14 amino acids. Trimming removed 1 base at V and 6 bases at J, with 12 bases between. The CDR3 sequence: CASSLGRGGQTQYF. The CDR3 DNA is TGTGCCAGCAGCTTAGGCAGGGGCGGGCAGACCCAGTACTTC.